This passage covers 18 T cell receptor beta chains from one sample sequenced in a study of liver allograft versus peripheral blood T cells. Background on the study: Intrahepatic T cell receptor repertoires from transplanted livers were compared against repertoires in recipients' peripheral blood.

MiXCR was run by TCRdb on the reads, yielding one entry per CDR3 protein. The data hold approximately 2,200 distinct CDR3 sequences, with 15% to 20% observed a single time. The source is a human patient who had a liver transplant. Some T cells may be the graft donor's.

This clonotype is labeled medium-sized (0.01 to 0.1%). This CDR3 reads CASSGEGGLAETIFQETQYF. CDR3 sequence (DNA): TGTGCCAGTAGTGGCGAAGGGGGACTAGCGGAGACAATCTTTCAAGAGACCCAGTACTTC. The chain recombines TRBV19 with TRBJ2-5; TRBD2 matches 11 bases. The germline gives CDR1 LNHDA, CDR2 SQIVND (reference sequence). V shed 5 bases, J shed 2 bases, and the junction held 19 bases outside the gene matches. This CDR3 spans 20 amino acids. The whole variable domain, remainder taken from reference TRBV19 and TRBJ2-5, is DGGITQSPKYLFRKEGQNVTLSCEQNLNHDAMYWYRQDPGQGLRLIYYSQIVNDFQKGDIAEGYSVSREKKESFPLTVTSAQKNPTAFYLCASSGEGGLAETIFQETQYFGPGTRLLVL.

Within the sample, this clonotype is medium-sized. The V and J genes are TRBV28 and TRBJ1-1; 8 bases align to TRBD1. After removal of 3 bases from V and 2 bases from J, the junction contained 8 bases not matched to a gene. Germline CDR1 and CDR2: MDHEN and SYDVKM. This CDR3 is 16 amino acids long. CDR3 sequence reads: CASSFEQGALNTEAFF. The DNA of the CDR3 is TGTGCCAGCAGTTTTGAGCAGGGGGCCCTCAACACTGAAGCTTTCTTT.

This clonotype was seen only a few times. The gene calls are TRBV6-5 and TRBJ1-1; TRBD1 aligns across 7 bases. The CDR3 length is 16 residues. Germline CDR1 is MNHEY and CDR2 is SVGAGI. With V trimmed by 2 bases and J by 0 bases, 6 bases remained unmatched. CDR3 protein: CASSYSSGGMNTEAFF. In nucleotides, the CDR3 is TGTGCCAGCAGTTACAGCTCAGGGGGGATGAACACTGAAGCTTTCTTT.

By proportion, this clonotype is medium-sized. This chain joins TRBV6-1 and TRBJ1-5; a weak D match, TRBD1 (6 bases). Per the germline V gene, CDR1 is MNHNS and CDR2 is SASEGT. Trimming removed 2 bases from V and 4 bases from J, with 12 bases in between. The CDR3 totals 15 residues. The CDR3 coding sequence is TGTGCCAGCAGTGAACTAGGGGACAATAATCAGCCCCAGCATTTT. The encoded protein is CASSELGDNNQPQHF.

The rearrangement uses TRBV27 and TRBJ2-2; D not certain. Germline lookup yields CDR1 MNHEY and CDR2 SMNVEV (reference sequence). Trimming took off 6 bases at V and 6 bases at J, with 8 bases between the two ends. The CDR3 spans 12 residues. Here the CDR3 reads CASRTPAGELFF. Here the CDR3 DNA reads TGTGCCAGCAGAACCCCAGCCGGGGAGCTGTTTTTT.

A remark on this clonotype: A much larger clone differs from this one at a single base, so this may be a read error. The chain employs TRBV6-6 and TRBJ1-4; D not resolved. Germline V gene lookup returns CDR1 MNHNY and CDR2 SVGAGI (reference sequence). This CDR3 is built from 13 residues. Trimming left V 6 bases short and J 10 bases short, with 15 bases between. The CDR3 bases are TGTGCCAGCAGGGGGTGGGGAGTAGGAAAACTGTTTTTT. It encodes CASRGWGVGKLFF.

This clonotype is termed medium-sized. The rearrangement joins TRBV7-2 to TRBJ2-7, with D perhaps matching TRBD1 (6 bases). V was cut by 3 bases and J by 0 bases, with 12 bases left in between. Germline values: CDR1 SGHTA, CDR2 FQGNSA. This CDR3 spans 15 amino acids. The DNA for the CDR3 is TGTGCCAGCAGCTTCGCGACAGGATTCTCCTACGAGCAGTACTTC. This codes for CASSFATGFSYEQYF.

This clonotype is deemed medium-sized. The chain combines TRBV9 with TRBJ2-3, with TRBD1 as a possible D gene (6 bases). V shed 4 bases and J shed 1 base, with 16 bases lying between them. CDR3 length: 16 residues. CDR1 SGDLS and CDR2 YYNGEE come from the germline V gene. Here the CDR3 DNA reads TGTGCCAGCAGCCCACGACAGGTCGGCGGCACAGATACGCAGTATTTT. Translation: CASSPRQVGGTDTQYF.

Only a few counts were recorded for this clonotype. The chain carries TRBV5-6 and TRBJ1-5; perhaps TRBD1 as D (6 bases). This CDR3 region has 16 residues. The V gene's germline CDR1 is SGHDT and CDR2 YYEEEE. V dropped 0 bases and J dropped 3 bases, with 13 bases sitting between them. The CDR3 coding sequence is TGTGCCAGCAGCTTGGCCATAGGGACAACCAATCAGCCCCAGCATTTT. Protein: CASSLAIGTTNQPQHF.

The sample holds a few counts of this clonotype. CDR3 coding DNA: TGTGCCAGCAGCGTATCCCGGACTAGCGGGGGGAACACCGGGGAGCTGTTTTTT. This sequence encodes CASSVSRTSGGNTGELFF. This rearrangement joins TRBV9 to TRBJ2-2, with 13 bases fitting TRBD2. The CDR3 length is 18 residues. The ends lost 1 base at V and 1 base at J; junction bases unmatched: 4. Looked up from germline, CDR1 is SGDLS and CDR2 is YYNGEE.

On this clonotype: The junction and the germline gene differ at one end; a read error may be behind it. V and J are TRBV27 and TRBJ2-7; weak D call: TRBD1 (7 bases). The CDR3 has 14 amino acids. Germline values: CDR1 MNHEY, CDR2 SMNVEV (reference sequence). The CDR3 DNA follows: TGTACCAGCAGGGGGGACGGTCGCTCCTACGAGCAGTACTTC. Translating it yields CTSRGDGRSYEQYF.

This clonotype was counted ten times or more. The rearrangement joins TRBV6-5 to TRBJ1-3; D gene uncertain. The V and J ends lost 8 bases and 0 bases respectively, with 5 bases between them. There are 12 residues in the CDR3. CDR1 is MNHEY and CDR2 is SVGAGI in the germline V gene. CDR3 nucleotides: TGTGCCAGCGGCGCCTCTGGAAACACCATATATTTT. Encoded protein: CASGASGNTIYF.

The chain has TRBV7-9 and TRBJ1-4; 10 bases are a match to TRBD1. CDR1 is SEHNR, CDR2 FQNEAQ, per germline (reference sequence). The CDR3 extends over 15 amino acids. V shed 5 bases and J 7 bases; nucleotides not matched to a gene: 7. CDR3 sequence (DNA): TGTGCCAGCAGCCAATCCGGGACAGGGGTTGAAAAACTGTTTTTT. It is translated as CASSQSGTGVEKLFF.

This clonotype was counted ten times or more. V and J are TRBV30 and TRBJ1-1; TRBD1 agrees at 9 bases. The germline V gene encodes CDR1 GTSNPN and CDR2 SVGIG (reference sequence). The V and J ends lost 2 bases and 7 bases, in that order; junction bases with no gene match: 8. The CDR3 extends over 14 amino acids. CDR3 in amino acids: CAWSRQGVRIEAFF. Here the CDR3 DNA reads TGTGCCTGGAGTAGACAGGGGGTGAGGATTGAAGCTTTCTTT.

Relative to its sample, this clonotype is medium-sized. The chain combines TRBV27 with TRBJ2-3; 9 bases agree with TRBD2. The CDR3 is 15 amino acids. Germline values: CDR1 MNHEY, CDR2 SMNVEV (reference sequence). V lost 5 bases to trimming and J lost 4 bases; unmatched junction nucleotides: 7. DNA of the CDR3: TGTGCCAGCAGTGGGGAGGGACTAGCTTCAGATACGCAGTATTTT. It translates to CASSGEGLASDTQYF.

The chain recombines TRBV30 with TRBJ1-6; 9 nucleotides match TRBD1. Unmatched junction bases numbered 7, after V lost 4 bases and J lost 9 bases. From germline, CDR1 is GTSNPN and CDR2 SVGIG (reference sequence). The CDR3 contains 14 residues. In nucleotides, the CDR3 is TGTGCCTGGACGTTGGGACAGGGAAGTTCACCCCTCCACTTT. It translates to CAWTLGQGSSPLHF.

The chain joins TRBV7-3 to TRBJ2-7; 7 positions match TRBD2. The V gene end was trimmed by 1 base and the J gene end by 1 base; junction bases not matched to a gene: 1. This CDR3 is built from 14 residues. CDR1 SGHTA and CDR2 FQGTGA come from the germline V gene. CDR3 loop: CASSLMGGSYEQYF. CDR3 DNA sequence: TGTGCCAGCAGCTTAATGGGAGGGTCCTACGAGCAGTACTTC.

The V gene is TRBV9, the J gene TRBJ2-7; TRBD1 is a possible D gene (5 bases). The V end lost 5 bases, the J end lost 7 bases, and 16 bases lay between the germline ends. Germline-derived CDR1 and CDR2 are SGDLS and YYNGEE. The CDR3 runs to 13 residues. The CDR3 sequence is CASSEDSPGEQYF. CDR3 DNA: TGTGCCAGCAGTGAAGACAGCCCTGGGGAGCAGTACTTC.